This record covers a single T cell receptor (beta chain). Its matching antigen is unknown. Other DNA variants within this sample encode the same CDR3. These data come from a study of T cell responses to AZD1222 COVID-19 vaccine. General study points: The donors showed a predominance of white British ancestry and of females, with possible underestimation of clonal diversity. The study reported that nearly half of spike-specific TCRs target unmutated variant regions.

Second doses at about 4 or about 12 weeks were pooled. Here immunoSEQ multiplex PCR was the method, and the copy in TCRdb shows in-frame clones only, minus some. This sample has 100,000 to 150,000 clones, with approximately 91% found just once. This receptor was identified in an adult who received the AZD1222 COVID-19 vaccine. The material was peripheral blood, obtained 28 days after the second AZD1222 dose.

CDR3 sequence: CASSLAGAGANVLTF. CDR3 DNA sequence: TGCGCCAGCAGCTTGGCGGGGGCGGGGGCCAACGTCCTGACTTTC. The chain recombines TRBV5-1 with TRBJ2-6; D possibly matches TRBD1 or TRBD2 (6 bases each). Germline loops: CDR1 SGHRS, CDR2 YFSETQ. Deletions cut 0 bases from V and 4 bases from J, with 8 bases between. This CDR3 spans 15 amino acids.